The 3 T cell receptor beta chains in this list originate from one sample, sequenced in a study of T cell responses to AZD1222 COVID-19 vaccine. This table comes from immunoSEQ multiplex PCR, and its TCRdb copy is limited to in-frame clones, with some not included. This table holds about 94,000 clones, 85% found once. This specimen was peripheral blood, taken 28 days after the second AZD1222 dose. The receptors stem from an adult who received the AZD1222 COVID-19 vaccine.

This clone showed up just a few times. The chain employs TRBV6-1 and TRBJ1-5; a possible D gene is TRBD1 (6 bases). From germline, CDR1 is MNHNS and CDR2 SASEGT. The CDR3 sequence is 15 residues long. Trimming stripped 2 bases from V and 7 bases from J, with 15 bases between. In DNA, the CDR3 is TGTGCCAGCAGTGAAACAGGGAATATAGGACAGCCCCAGCATTTT. Translation: CASSETGNIGQPQHF.

This chain uses TRBV6-6 with TRBJ2-5, with 14 bases that match TRBD2. The V gene end was trimmed by 6 bases and the J gene end by 5 bases; junction bases not matched to a gene: 5. The CDR3 is 15 amino acids. Germline lookup yields CDR1 MNHNY and CDR2 SVGAGI (reference sequence). Here the CDR3 DNA reads TGTGCCAGCAGCCGACTAGCGGGAGGGGTTGAGACCCAGTACTTC. Translated, it gives CASSRLAGGVETQYF.

J is TRBJ2-2 and V is TRBV9, with D possibly being TRBD1 (7 bases). V lost 3 bases and J lost 5, with 14 bases in between. Germline V gene data show CDR1 as SGDLS and CDR2 as YYNGEE. The CDR3 is 15 amino acids. DNA for the CDR3: TGTGCCAGCAGCGCCCGACAGGGAGGAACCGGGGAGCTGTTTTTT. Translating it yields CASSARQGGTGELFF.